The present TCR beta chain was sequenced within a study of blood T cell repertoires in COVID-19. Original processing notes: Nucleated cell number was recorded as an estimate derived from reference gene primer amplification. Repertoires were generated with immunoSEQ multiplex PCR, while TCRdb's copy carries only in-frame clones and drops some. The V and J calls and clone size were taken over from that table, and D and trimming were inferred from the DNA. In the table there are about 270,000 clones, around 86% of which are singletons. Sequencing was performed on peripheral blood. This clonotype was obtained from a woman aged 55-70 years with active or convalescent COVID-19.

CDR3 in DNA: TGTGCCAGCAGCTTTATAGCTAGCGCGCAAGAGACCCAGTACTTC. Translated, it gives CASSFIASAQETQYF. The chain combines TRBV7-2 with TRBJ2-5; TRBD2 is a possible D gene (6 bases). This CDR3 comprises 15 residues. V gave up 3 bases and J gave up 2 bases, with 13 bases separating them. Germline V gene data show CDR1 as SGHTA and CDR2 as FQGNSA.